These 30 T cell receptor beta chains came from one sample sequenced in a study of shared clonotypes between healthy human individuals. This table comes from immunoSEQ multiplex PCR, and its TCRdb copy is limited to in-frame clones, with some not included. The sample consists of 75,000 to 100,000 clones, approximately 51% of them appearing once. Sequencing was done on a sample of PBMCs. The receptors were gathered from a woman aged 40 to 49 in good health. Some clones in this sample may be carry-over from other donors' samples.

The rearrangement links TRBV5-1 to TRBJ2-1, with 7 bases aligning to TRBD1. This CDR3 has 15 amino acids. Germline CDR1 and CDR2: SGHRS and YFSETQ. V shed 5 bases and J 0 bases; nucleotides not matched to a gene: 5. CDR3 sequence (DNA): TGCGCCAGCAGACGGGCAGGGGGCTCCTACAATGAGCAGTTCTTC. This sequence encodes CASRRAGGSYNEQFF. Combining the CDR3 with reference TRBV5-1 and TRBJ2-1 gives the whole variable domain KAGVTQTPRYLIKTRGQQVTLSCSPISGHRSVSWYQQTPGQGLQFLFEYFSETQRNKGNFPGRFSGRQFSNSRSEMNVSTLELGDSALYLCASRRAGGSYNEQFFGPGTRLTVL.

The genes are TRBV5-1 and TRBJ1-4; maybe TRBD1 (5 bases). The CDR3 loop spans 13 amino acids. Germline V gene data show CDR1 as SGHRS and CDR2 as YFSETQ. V was pared by 4 bases and J by 5 bases, with 9 bases between. The DNA of the CDR3 is TGCGCCAGCAGCCTCTGGACAAATGAAAAACTGTTTTTT. It codes for CASSLWTNEKLFF.

This clone came up a few times. This chain links TRBV15 with TRBJ2-7, with D possibly called TRBD1 or TRBD2 (5 bases each). The CDR3 has 14 amino acids. V shed 3 bases and J shed 2 bases, with 11 bases lying between them. Germline CDR1 reads LNHNV; CDR2 reads YYDKDF (reference sequence). The CDR3 protein is CATSSWDQTYEQYF. CDR3 sequence (DNA): TGTGCCACCAGCAGTTGGGACCAAACCTACGAGCAGTACTTC.

The V and J genes are TRBV6-6 and TRBJ2-1; a possible D gene is TRBD2 (6 bases). With 6 bases removed from V and 8 bases from J, the gap between germline ends came to 20 bases. Germline-derived CDR1 and CDR2 are MNHNY and SVGAGI (reference sequence). This CDR3 is 15 amino acids long. The CDR3 DNA follows: TGTGCCAGCAGCCCAAGACTAGTCCTTGGGGATGAGCAGTTCTTC. Its translation: CASSPRLVLGDEQFF.

The V call is TRBV4-3, the J call TRBJ2-7; 9 positions agree with TRBD2. Germline assignment: CDR1 LGHNA and CDR2 YSLEER. V was clipped by 1 base and J by 2 bases; unmatched bases: 3. The CDR3 length is 15 residues. This CDR3 reads CASSQGLAEAYEQYF. As DNA, the CDR3 is TGCGCCAGCAGCCAAGGACTAGCGGAGGCCTACGAGCAGTACTTC.

This clone showed up many times. As DNA, the CDR3 is TGCAGCGTTGATGCAGGGGAGAAGGCTGGGGCCAACGTCCTGACTTTC. It translates to CSVDAGEKAGANVLTF. V is TRBV29-1 and J is TRBJ2-6, with D perhaps TRBD1 (6 bases). Germline V CDR1 and CDR2: SQVTM, ANQGSEA. Deletions cut 3 bases from V and 2 bases from J, with 14 bases between. The CDR3 length is 16 residues.

As for this clone: This could be a read error, since a much larger clone is one nucleotide away. Other DNA sequences within the sample encode an identical CDR3. The chain combines TRBV6-1 with TRBJ2-7; no definite D call. The length of the CDR3 is 13 residues. The V gene's germline CDR1 is MNHNS and CDR2 SASEGT. CDR3 sequence reads: CASSESDGHEQYF. The CDR3 DNA is TGTGCCAGCAGTGAATCTGACGGCCACGAGCAGTATTTC.

CDR3 amino acids: CSVRTVSYEQYF. The CDR3 DNA reads as TGCAGCGTTAGGACAGTCTCCTACGAGCAGTACTTC. The V and J genes are TRBV29-1 and TRBJ2-5, with D possibly matching TRBD1 (6 bases). The J call may be mistaken, given a closer DNA end match to TRBJ2-7. This CDR3 has 12 amino acids. CDR1 and CDR2 from the germline V gene are SQVTM and ANQGSEA.

This clone was observed at least ten times. This chain joins TRBV7-2 and TRBJ2-5; 10 bases are shared with TRBD1. V dropped 3 bases and J dropped 5; count of bases not matched to a gene: 6. CDR1 SGHTA and CDR2 FQGNSA come from the germline V gene. The CDR3 is made up of 15 amino acids. The CDR3, as DNA: TGTGCCAGCAGCTTCAGGACAGGGGGAGGGGAGACCCAGTACTTC. Translated: CASSFRTGGGETQYF.

The V gene is TRBV5-6, the J gene TRBJ1-5; no reliable D call. Germline-derived CDR1 and CDR2 are SGHDT and YYEEEE. This CDR3 has 13 residues. Between the trimmed V and J ends, which lost 5 bases and 0 bases, there was a span of 6 bases. The CDR3 nucleotides are TGTGCCAGCAGAGGAAATAGCAATCAGCCCCAGCATTTT. Translating it yields CASRGNSNQPQHF.

This clone was recorded once. This sequence joins TRBV5-4 and TRBJ2-6; D remains unclear. Trimming took 4 bases from V and 8 from J, leaving 16 bases between them. The CDR3 has 15 amino acids. From germline, CDR1 is SGHNT and CDR2 YYREEE (reference sequence). The CDR3 reads CASSQDRLQSNVLTF. The CDR3 bases are TGTGCCAGCAGCCAAGACCGACTCCAATCCAACGTCCTGACTTTC.

The chain has TRBV7-8 and TRBJ2-7, with D maybe TRBD2 (6 bases). With 5 bases removed from V and 7 bases from J, the gap between germline ends came to 15 bases. CDR1 is SGHVS and CDR2 is FQNEAQ in the germline V gene. This CDR3 has 13 amino acids. CDR3 bases: TGTGCCAGCAGCGTTAGCGGACCACTTGAGCAGTACTTC. This encodes CASSVSGPLEQYF.

Ten or more counts support this clone. The rearrangement joins TRBV4-1 to TRBJ2-1; TRBD2 agrees at 10 bases. After removal of 1 base from V and 7 bases from J, the junction contained 13 bases not matched to a gene. From germline, CDR1 is MGHRA and CDR2 YSYEKL. CDR3 length: 18 amino acids. CDR3 loop: CASSQVSPAGGGKNEQFF. The CDR3 coding sequence is TGCGCCAGCAGCCAAGTCAGTCCAGCGGGAGGGGGTAAGAATGAGCAGTTCTTC.

This clone showed up many times. The gene calls are TRBV15 and TRBJ2-6; D possibly corresponds to TRBD1 (6 bases). Germline V gene sequence: CDR1 LNHNV, CDR2 YYDKDF (reference sequence). V was clipped by 0 bases and J by 1 base, with 10 bases between them. The CDR3 has 17 residues. The CDR3 DNA follows: TGTGCCACCAGCAGAGAAGGGCAGGGGTCTGGGGCCAACGTCCTGACTTTC. Protein sequence: CATSREGQGSGANVLTF.

V usage is TRBV5-1 and J usage is TRBJ2-5; D unresolved. The germline V gene has CDR1 SGHRS and CDR2 YFSETQ. CDR3 length: 14 residues. Deletions cut 2 bases from V and 1 base from J, with 9 bases between. The CDR3 nucleotides read TGCGCCAGCAGCTTTCTGATCCCCCAAGAGACCCAGTACTTC. It translates to CASSFLIPQETQYF.

The chain couples TRBV7-9 to TRBJ2-1; 9 bases match TRBD2. The germline CDR1 and CDR2 sequences are SEHNR and FQNEAQ (reference sequence). The CDR3 covers 16 residues. Germline trimming cut 4 bases from V and 2 bases from J; bases unmatched to any gene: 6. The CDR3, as DNA: TGTGCCAGCAGCTCGTTAGCGGGAGTGGCCTACAATGAGCAGTTCTTC. Translation gives CASSSLAGVAYNEQFF.

Concerning this clone: Possible read error: a much larger clone is one base away. CDR3 nucleotide sequence: TGTACCAGCGGGACAGGGGGTACAACTAATGAAAAACTGTTTTTT. Its translation is CTSGTGGTTNEKLFF. The J gene is TRBJ1-4, the V gene TRBV28; TRBD1 agrees at 11 bases. Germline loops: CDR1 MDHEN, CDR2 SYDVKM. CDR3 length equals 15 residues.

This clone has at least ten counts. The chain employs TRBV6-1 and TRBJ2-6, with D possibly TRBD2 on 5 matching bases. With 3 bases removed from V and 5 bases from J, the gap between germline ends came to 20 bases. Germline V gene data show CDR1 as MNHNS and CDR2 as SASEGT. The CDR3 has 18 residues. This CDR3 is CASSDPRSAGERANVLTF. The CDR3 DNA reads TGTGCCAGCAGTGACCCCCGGTCCGCGGGTGAGAGGGCCAACGTCCTGACTTTC.

Points on this clone: A far larger clone is only one base removed, so a read error is likely. The chain employs TRBV19 and TRBJ1-2; D is undetermined. V lost 9 bases, J lost 2 bases, and 10 bases lay in between. There are 12 residues in the CDR3. Germline V gives CDR1 LNHDA, CDR2 SQIVND (reference sequence). Here the CDR3 reads CASTGRNYGYTF. In DNA form, the CDR3 reads TGTGCCAGCACGGGCAGGAACTATGGCTACACCTTC.

The V call is TRBV7-8, the J call TRBJ2-7; 9 positions agree with TRBD1. The V and J ends lost 5 bases and 4 bases, in that order; junction bases with no gene match: 6. This CDR3 comprises 14 residues. The germline CDR1 and CDR2 sequences are SGHVS and FQNEAQ. CDR3 amino acids: CASSTYRGRYEQYF. Written as DNA, the CDR3 is TGTGCCAGCAGCACCTACAGGGGGCGTTACGAGCAGTACTTC. Drawing the rest from reference TRBV7-8 and TRBJ2-7, the complete variable domain is GAGVSQSPRYKVAKRGQDVALRCDPISGHVSLFWYQQALGQGPEFLTYFQNEAQLDKSGLPSDRFFAERPEGSVSTLKIQRTQQEDSAVYLCASSTYRGRYEQYFGPGTRLTVT.

The V and J genes are TRBV6-1 and TRBJ1-5; 9 bases are a match to TRBD1. Trimming cost V 3 bases and J 6 bases; bases outside gene matches: 0. Germline V CDR1 and CDR2: MNHNS, SASEGT. This CDR3 has 13 amino acids. For the CDR3, the DNA is TGTGCCAGCAGTGAGACAGGGGGTCAGCCCCAGCATTTT. Translated: CASSETGGQPQHF.

V usage is TRBV27 and J usage is TRBJ2-7; unclear D gene. Germline V gene sequence: CDR1 MNHEY, CDR2 SMNVEV (reference sequence). V lost 7 bases to trimming and J lost 2 bases, with 12 bases between them. This CDR3 spans 13 amino acids. DNA for the CDR3: TGTGCCAGCAATGGGCCGAATACCTACGAGCAGTACTTC. It codes for CASNGPNTYEQYF.

This clone has at least ten counts. The rearrangement joins TRBV2 to TRBJ1-2; D remains unclear. The germline gives CDR1 SNHLY, CDR2 FYNNEI. The CDR3 is 12 residues long. The germline V and J ends were trimmed by 4 bases and 2 bases, with 5 bases remaining between them. The CDR3 region is CASSAGNYGYTF. In DNA, the CDR3 is TGTGCCAGCAGTGCAGGAAACTATGGCTACACCTTC.

V and J are TRBV29-1 and TRBJ2-7; a weak D match, TRBD2 (5 bases). CDR1 SQVTM and CDR2 ANQGSEA come from the germline V gene. The length of the CDR3 is 13 residues. CDR3: CNVCLGAEDEQYF. The CDR3 nucleotides are TGCAACGTCTGTTTGGGAGCGGAGGACGAGCAGTACTTC.

This chain connects TRBV4-2 to TRBJ2-7; 8 bases align to TRBD2. Looked up from germline, CDR1 is LGHNA and CDR2 is YNFKEQ. With V trimmed by 5 bases and J by 5 bases, 11 bases remained unmatched. The CDR3 has 15 amino acids. The CDR3 bases are TGTGCCAGCAGCTTTCAGACCGGGACTAGGAACGAGCAGTACTTC. Amino acid sequence: CASSFQTGTRNEQYF.

This rearrangement joins TRBV5-4 to TRBJ2-1, with 9 bases that match TRBD2. After removal of 4 bases from V and 0 bases from J, the junction contained 8 bases not matched to a gene. CDR1 and CDR2 from the germline V gene are SGHNT and YYREEE (reference sequence). CDR3 length equals 17 residues. The CDR3 here is CASSQGLALSSYNEQFF. CDR3 sequence (DNA): TGTGCCAGCAGCCAGGGACTAGCACTGAGCTCCTACAATGAGCAGTTCTTC. The complete variable domain, with remaining parts taken from reference TRBV5-4 and TRBJ2-1, reads ETGVTQSPTHLIKTRGQQVTLRCSSQSGHNTVSWYQQALGQGPQFIFQYYREEENGRGNFPPRFSGLQFPNYSSELNVNALELDDSALYLCASSQGLALSSYNEQFFGPGTRLTVL.

This clone was observed many times. V gene TRBV28 combines with J gene TRBJ2-3, with D unclear. V lost 5 bases and J lost 3, with 9 bases in between. The germline CDR1 and CDR2 sequences are MDHEN and SYDVKM. This CDR3 spans 13 amino acids. In DNA, the CDR3 is TGTGCCAGCAGTGCCCCTAATACAGATACGCAGTATTTT. This sequence encodes CASSAPNTDTQYF.

Details on this clone: This sample also contains other DNA sequences that code for the same CDR3. This chain uses TRBV7-9 with TRBJ2-1; TRBD2 agrees at 10 bases. The CDR3 totals 16 residues. Per the germline V gene, CDR1 is SEHNR and CDR2 is FQNEAQ (reference sequence). V shed 0 bases, J shed 2 bases, and the junction held 1 base outside the gene matches. This CDR3 reads CASSLALAGAYNEQFF. The DNA of the CDR3 is TGTGCCAGCAGCTTAGCGCTAGCGGGAGCCTACAATGAGCAGTTCTTC. Full variable domain (remainder filled in from reference TRBV7-9 and TRBJ2-1): DTGVSQNPRHKITKRGQNVTFRCDPISEHNRLYWYRQTLGQGPEFLTYFQNEAQLEKSRLLSDRFSAERPKGSFSTLEIQRTEQGDSAMYLCASSLALAGAYNEQFFGPGTRLTVL.

This clone was counted ten times or more. The J gene is TRBJ2-7, the V gene TRBV4-1, with a tentative D call TRBD1 (5 bases). CDR1 MGHRA and CDR2 YSYEKL come from the germline V gene. With 2 bases removed from V and 5 bases from J, the gap between germline ends came to 10 bases. The CDR3 contains 13 residues. DNA for the CDR3: TGCGCCAGCAGCCAAATCCAGGGCCACGAGCAGTACTTC. Protein product: CASSQIQGHEQYF.

The chain employs TRBV15 and TRBJ2-5; D not resolved. The J call is doubtful: the DNA matches TRBJ2-7 better. Per germline, CDR1 LNHNV and CDR2 YYDKDF (reference sequence). The CDR3 is made up of 13 amino acids. CDR3 amino acids: CATSRDLEREQYF. The DNA of the CDR3 is TGTGCCACCAGCAGAGATTTGGAGCGCGAGCAGTACTTC.